This TCR beta chain was sequenced in a study of technical replicates of blood from a handful of donors. Here immunoSEQ multiplex PCR was the method, and the copy in TCRdb shows in-frame clones only, minus some. The data contain more than 80,000 clones, approximately 96% of them singletons. The CDR3 extends over 17 amino acids. Germline trimming cut 2 bases from V and 3 bases from J; bases unmatched to any gene: 14. Per germline, CDR1 SGHRS and CDR2 YFSETQ. The specimen sequenced was T cells isolated from PBMCs. This chain connects TRBV5-1 to TRBJ2-7; the match to TRBD2 covers 7 bases. The sequence came from a human donor in good health. As DNA, the CDR3 is TGCGCCAGCAGCTTCTCATCGGGCGGGAGTCTGGTCTACGAGCAGTACTTC. As protein: CASSFSSGGSLVYEQYF.